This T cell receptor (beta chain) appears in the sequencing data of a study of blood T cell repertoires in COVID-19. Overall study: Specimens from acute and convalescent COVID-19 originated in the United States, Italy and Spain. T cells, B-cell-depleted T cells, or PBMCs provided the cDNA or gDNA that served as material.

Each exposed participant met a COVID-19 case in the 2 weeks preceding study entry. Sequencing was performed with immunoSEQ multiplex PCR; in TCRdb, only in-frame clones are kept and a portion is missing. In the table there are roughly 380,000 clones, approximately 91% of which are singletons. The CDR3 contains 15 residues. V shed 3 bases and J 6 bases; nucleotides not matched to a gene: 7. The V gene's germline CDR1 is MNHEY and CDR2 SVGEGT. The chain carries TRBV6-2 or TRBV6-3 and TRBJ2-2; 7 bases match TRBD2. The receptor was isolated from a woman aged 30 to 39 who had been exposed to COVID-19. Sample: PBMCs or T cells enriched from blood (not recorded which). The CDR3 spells CASSYAREWAGELFF. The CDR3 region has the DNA TGTGCCAGCAGTTATGCGCGGGAGTGGGCCGGGGAGCTGTTTTTT.